Below are 26 T cell receptor beta chains sequenced from a single sample in a study of CD8 T cells in Susac syndrome. RNA totalling roughly 0.5 to 1 ug underwent reverse transcription with random hexamers. TCRdb redid the calling of the immunoSEQ multiplex PCR reads with MiXCR, one entry per CDR3 protein. The sample consists of hundreds of thousands of distinct CDR3 sequences, 75% to 90% of them appearing once. Sequencing was done on a sample of CD8+ T cells from PBMCs. These receptors originate from a human donor with multiple sclerosis.

Here the CDR3 DNA reads TGCGCCAGCAGCCCCTGGGAGACGGGCAATGAGCAGTTCTTC. Its translation is CASSPWETGNEQFF. The chain couples TRBV5-1 to TRBJ2-1, with a possible D match to TRBD2 (5 bases). Looked up from germline, CDR1 is SGHRS and CDR2 is YFSETQ. V lost 4 bases and J 6 bases, leaving 14 bases between the germline ends. The CDR3 loop spans 14 amino acids.

The rearrangement links TRBV28 to TRBJ2-2; D may match TRBD1 or TRBD2 (6 bases each). This CDR3 is 17 amino acids long. V was trimmed by 7 bases and J by 5 bases, leaving 23 bases between them. Per the germline V gene, CDR1 is MDHEN and CDR2 is SYDVKM. The CDR3 DNA follows: TGTGCCAGCACCCCACGAGTGGGGGGCTTTGTGACCGGGGAGCTGTTTTTT. Protein sequence: CASTPRVGGFVTGELFF.

V usage is TRBV15 and J usage is TRBJ2-3; 10 nucleotides match TRBD1. Unmatched junction bases numbered 5, after V lost 8 bases and J lost 6 bases. This CDR3 has 13 residues. The germline V gene encodes CDR1 LNHNV and CDR2 YYDKDF (reference sequence). This CDR3 reads CATWGQGTDTQYF. As DNA, the CDR3 is TGTGCCACCTGGGGACAGGGGACCGATACGCAGTATTTT.

The chain combines TRBV5-6 with TRBJ1-6; tentative D call: TRBD1 (6 bases). This CDR3 is built from 14 residues. Germline V gives CDR1 SGHDT, CDR2 YYEEEE. Trimming cost V 2 bases and J 9 bases, with 12 bases left between them. This chain's CDR3 is CASSFEDSFSPLHF. In DNA, the CDR3 is TGTGCCAGCAGCTTCGAGGACAGTTTTTCACCCCTCCACTTT.

This clonotype was seen only once. The V call is TRBV20-1, the J call TRBJ2-3; the D is unclear. The CDR3 sequence is 11 residues long. V was shortened by 3 bases and J by 3 bases, with 4 bases between the two germline ends. Looked up from germline, CDR1 is DFQATT and CDR2 is SNEGSKA (reference sequence). This chain's CDR3 is CSARQTDTQYF. In nucleotides, the CDR3 is TGCAGTGCTAGGCAGACAGATACGCAGTATTTT.

The chain carries TRBV27 and TRBJ2-7; 15 positions match TRBD2. The CDR3 is 15 residues long. Trimming cost V 6 bases and J 9 bases; bases outside gene matches: 9. Germline CDR1 and CDR2: MNHEY and SMNVEV (reference sequence). The CDR3 DNA reads TGTGCCAGCAGCTCAGGGACTAGCGGGAGGATCGGGCAGTACTTC. This encodes CASSSGTSGRIGQYF.

This chain connects TRBV5-6 to TRBJ2-7, with D perhaps matching TRBD1 (6 bases). CDR3 length equals 16 residues. CDR1 is SGHDT and CDR2 is YYEEEE in the germline V gene. Trimming removed 2 bases at V and 3 bases at J, with 18 bases between. CDR3 amino acids: CASSFRTQGWYYEQYF. CDR3 nucleotide sequence: TGTGCCAGCAGCTTCCGGACCCAGGGGTGGTACTACGAGCAGTACTTC. Complete variable domain (other parts from reference TRBV5-6 and TRBJ2-7): DAGVTQSPTHLIKTRGQQVTLRCSPKSGHDTVSWYQQALGQGPQFIFQYYEEEERQRGNFPDRFSGHQFPNYSSELNVNALLLGDSALYLCASSFRTQGWYYEQYFGPGTRLTVT.

As to this clonotype: At one end, the junction sequence differs from germline, possibly due to a read error. The chain is built from TRBV30 and TRBJ2-7, with D perhaps being TRBD1 or TRBD2 (5 bases each). CDR1 GTSNPN and CDR2 SVGIG come from the germline V gene (reference sequence). CDR3 length: 11 residues. The CDR3 region has the DNA TGTGCCTGGGCCGATCCGGGACGGCAGAACTTC. It yields the protein CAWADPGRQNF.

This chain uses TRBV19 with TRBJ1-1; a weak D match, TRBD1 (5 bases). The CDR3 is made up of 14 amino acids. V was clipped by 8 bases and J by 5 bases, with 18 bases between them. The V gene's germline CDR1 is LNHDA and CDR2 SQIVND (reference sequence). CDR3 coding DNA: TGTGCCAGTGAACCCGGGACCCTTGGGACTGAAGCTTTCTTT. Its protein product is CASEPGTLGTEAFF.

This clonotype was detected only once. The V gene is TRBV28, the J gene TRBJ1-1; 8 bases are a match to TRBD1. V shed 5 bases and J 1 base; nucleotides not matched to a gene: 24. Germline CDR1 is MDHEN and CDR2 is SYDVKM. This CDR3 region has 21 residues. In DNA form, the CDR3 reads TGTGCCAGCAGTCCCCTAGGACAGGGAACTTTCCCGAACCGAAGGAACACTGAAGCTTTCTTT. This codes for CASSPLGQGTFPNRRNTEAFF.

This rearrangement joins TRBV12-3 or TRBV12-4 to TRBJ1-2, with 7 bases matching TRBD1. V shed 8 bases, J shed 4 bases, and the junction held 4 bases outside the gene matches. The CDR3 runs 12 residues. CDR3 nucleotide sequence: TGTGCCAGCTCCGGGACAGCCTATGGCTACACCTTC. It specifies CASSGTAYGYTF.

The V and J genes are TRBV20-1 and TRBJ2-1, with D tentatively TRBD2 (6 bases). Trimming took off 3 bases at V and 0 bases at J, with 12 bases between the two ends. The CDR3 is 15 amino acids. The germline V gene encodes CDR1 DFQATT and CDR2 SNEGSKA (reference sequence). The CDR3 nucleotides read TGCAGTGCTAGTAGGCCTAGCGCCTCCTACAATGAGCAGTTCTTC. This codes for CSASRPSASYNEQFF.

This clonotype was observed a single time. This chain uses TRBV3-1 with TRBJ2-3; D possibly corresponds to TRBD2 (6 bases). CDR1 LGHDT and CDR2 YNNKEL come from the germline V gene (reference sequence). V shed 4 bases and J shed 4 bases, with 12 bases lying between them. The CDR3 runs 14 residues. This CDR3 reads CASSRGWGADTQYF. In DNA, the CDR3 is TGTGCCAGCAGCCGGGGGTGGGGGGCAGATACGCAGTATTTT.

V and J are TRBV19 and TRBJ2-1; 8 bases line up with TRBD2. Germline V gene sequence: CDR1 LNHDA, CDR2 SQIVND (reference sequence). The CDR3 is made up of 13 amino acids. Trimming at V came to 2 bases and at J to 6 bases, leaving 0 bases not matched to a gene. As DNA, the CDR3 is TGTGCCAGTAGTATACGGGGGGGCAATGAGCAGTTCTTC. Protein product: CASSIRGGNEQFF.

This sequence joins TRBV10-3 and TRBJ1-2, with D uncertain. CDR3 size: 12 residues. Germline V gene sequence: CDR1 ENHRY, CDR2 SYGVKD. The V end lost 6 bases, the J end lost 6 bases, and 11 bases lay between the germline ends. The CDR3 loop reads CAIRGGKNGYTF. The CDR3 nucleotides are TGTGCCATCAGGGGAGGGAAGAATGGCTACACCTTC.

This chain joins TRBV30 and TRBJ2-7; 8 nucleotides align to TRBD1. The CDR3 has 13 residues. Germline V lookup: CDR1 GTSNPN, CDR2 SVGIG (reference sequence). CDR3 coding DNA: TGTGCTCATCGGATACAGGGGGCCTACGAGCAGTACTTC. Protein sequence: CAHRIQGAYEQYF.

The rearrangement links TRBV24-1 to TRBJ2-2; D may be TRBD1 (5 bases). This CDR3 comprises 16 residues. Germline CDR1 reads KGHDR; CDR2 reads SFDVKD. Trimming cost V 3 bases and J 4 bases, with 14 bases left between them. CDR3 coding DNA: TGTGCCACCAGTGATCCAGGGATCGGCGGCACCGGGGAGCTGTTTTTT. Amino acids: CATSDPGIGGTGELFF.

The chain recombines TRBV9 with TRBJ2-2, with 7 bases that match TRBD1. This CDR3 contains 17 residues. Germline V gives CDR1 SGDLS, CDR2 YYNGEE. Losses at the gene ends were 4 bases for V and 0 bases for J; bases not matched to a gene: 9. The chain's CDR3 is CASSHEPTGANTGELFF. Written as DNA, the CDR3 is TGTGCCAGCAGCCACGAACCCACAGGGGCGAACACCGGGGAGCTGTTTTTT.

This clonotype has just a few counts. CDR3 residues: CASSSRDFQETQYF. CDR3 bases: TGTGCCAGCAGCTCCCGGGACTTCCAAGAGACCCAGTACTTC. This chain uses TRBV6-2 or TRBV6-3 with TRBJ2-5; D is perhaps TRBD2 (6 bases). The CDR3 sequence is 14 residues long. V was pared by 6 bases and J by 1 base, with 12 bases between. The germline gives CDR1 MNHEY, CDR2 SVGEGT.

The CDR3 here is CSANPGLASETQYF. CDR3 sequence (DNA): TGCAGTGCTAATCCGGGACTAGCGAGTGAGACCCAGTACTTC. J is TRBJ2-5 and V is TRBV20-1; 10 bases agree with TRBD2. Germline CDR1 is DFQATT and CDR2 is SNEGSKA (reference sequence). The CDR3 is made up of 14 amino acids. V shed 4 bases and J 5 bases; nucleotides not matched to a gene: 7.

The V and J genes are TRBV9 and TRBJ2-5, with TRBD2 as a possible D gene (5 bases). V was shortened by 3 bases and J by 7 bases, with 10 bases between the two germline ends. The CDR3 is 12 amino acids. The germline V gene has CDR1 SGDLS and CDR2 YYNGEE. For the CDR3, the DNA is TGTGCCAGCAGCGCGAATCGGGGGACCCAGTACTTC. As protein: CASSANRGTQYF.

The chain uses TRBV2 and TRBJ2-5; possibly TRBD2 for D (6 bases). Germline V gene lookup returns CDR1 SNHLY and CDR2 FYNNEI. This CDR3 has 15 amino acids. The ends were cut back, 8 bases at V and 2 bases at J, with 18 bases in the middle. The CDR3 is CASGGYSLQQETQYF. DNA of the CDR3: TGTGCCAGCGGGGGGTACAGTTTACAGCAAGAGACCCAGTACTTC.

V is TRBV3-1 and J is TRBJ2-1, with a tentative D call TRBD2 (6 bases). Germline lookup yields CDR1 LGHDT and CDR2 YNNKEL (reference sequence). The CDR3 is made up of 15 amino acids. Deletions cut 3 bases from V and 2 bases from J, with 11 bases between. The CDR3 is CASSHLGGPYNEQFF. CDR3 bases: TGTGCCAGCAGCCACTTGGGGGGACCCTACAATGAGCAGTTCTTC.

The chain combines TRBV6-1 with TRBJ1-2; D remains ambiguous. In germline, CDR1 is MNHNS, CDR2 SASEGT. This CDR3 comprises 15 residues. Between the trimmed V and J ends, which lost 1 base and 0 bases, there was a span of 9 bases. The CDR3 spells CASSEGPEANYGYTF. DNA for the CDR3: TGTGCCAGCAGTGAAGGGCCAGAAGCTAACTATGGCTACACCTTC.

This clonotype appeared a few times. CDR3 amino acids: CASTQTGAQDSPLHF. CDR3 DNA: TGTGCCAGCACCCAGACAGGGGCCCAGGATTCACCCCTCCACTTT. The chain recombines TRBV13 with TRBJ1-6, with 8 bases lining up with TRBD1. Germline lookup yields CDR1 PRHDT and CDR2 FYEKMQ (reference sequence). The CDR3 runs to 15 residues. V lost 7 bases to trimming and J lost 8 bases; unmatched junction nucleotides: 10.

The rearrangement joins TRBV20-1 to TRBJ2-5; weak D call: TRBD1 (6 bases). The CDR3 contains 13 residues. V gave up 7 bases and J gave up 3 bases, with 15 bases separating them. Germline CDR1 DFQATT, CDR2 SNEGSKA (reference sequence). The CDR3 sequence is CSVMDEGEETQYF. CDR3 in DNA: TGCAGTGTTATGGACGAGGGGGAAGAGACCCAGTACTTC.